This TCR beta chain was identified during a study of blood T cell repertoires in COVID-19. From germline, CDR1 is SGHNT and CDR2 YYREEE (reference sequence). V lost 0 bases and J lost 1, with 14 bases in between. The CDR3 has 16 residues. Sequencing used immunoSEQ multiplex PCR; TCRdb keeps in-frame clones, though not all of them. Of under 250,000 clones in the sample, over 65% were seen once. The V and J genes are TRBV5-4 and TRBJ2-7; D possibly corresponds to TRBD2 (6 bases). Sequencing was done on a sample of peripheral blood. The TCR originated in a woman aged 70-85 years with active or convalescent COVID-19. The CDR3 spells CASSLAGVILSYEQYF. The CDR3, as DNA: TGTGCCAGCAGCTTGGCGGGGGTAATCCTATCCTACGAGCAGTACTTC.